These 5 T cell receptor beta chains originate from one sample sequenced in a study of cytomegalovirus exposure and HLA in healthy donors. This table comes from immunoSEQ multiplex PCR, and its TCRdb copy is limited to in-frame clones, with some not included. The top ten hold approximately 1.5% of the sample, which has 100,000 to 120,000 clones, approximately 90% seen once. The sample consisted of PBMCs. These receptors were obtained from a woman under 40 in good health and CMV-seropositive.

This clone was observed a single time. This sequence joins TRBV27 and TRBJ2-1; D is perhaps TRBD2 (6 bases). Germline CDR1 is MNHEY and CDR2 is SMNVEV (reference sequence). CDR3 size: 16 residues. V shed 5 bases and J shed 9 bases, with 23 bases lying between them. Here the CDR3 reads CASSREGSWRAGEQFF. DNA of the CDR3: TGTGCCAGCAGTAGGGAAGGATCGTGGAGGGCGGGTGAGCAGTTCTTC.

The rearrangement uses TRBV19 and TRBJ1-1, with 7 bases aligning to TRBD1. Germline CDR1 and CDR2: LNHDA and SQIVND (reference sequence). V lost 5 bases and J lost 6; bases outside the gene matches: 6. This CDR3 is built from 13 residues. CDR3 sequence (DNA): TGTGCCAGTAGTGTAACAGGGGAGGCTGAAGCTTTCTTT. Its protein is CASSVTGEAEAFF.

The chain couples TRBV11-2 to TRBJ2-1; the match to TRBD1 covers 9 bases. Trimming cost V 3 bases and J 8 bases; bases outside gene matches: 2. Germline V gene lookup returns CDR1 SGHAT and CDR2 FQNNGV. This CDR3 has 13 residues. CDR3 nucleotide sequence: TGTGCCAGCAGCTTGGGACAGGGACATGAGCAGTTCTTC. As protein: CASSLGQGHEQFF.

The genes are TRBV4-3 and TRBJ2-5; TRBD2 is a possible D gene (6 bases). The germline V gene has CDR1 LGHNA and CDR2 YSLEER. The CDR3 covers 15 residues. V lost 0 bases and J 4 bases, leaving 12 bases between the germline ends. The CDR3 is CASSQDWGGVETQYF. The CDR3 DNA follows: TGCGCCAGCAGCCAAGACTGGGGCGGGGTAGAGACCCAGTACTTC.

This CDR3 reads CASTEGRGRSYEQYF. The CDR3 coding sequence is TGTGCCAGCACCGAAGGGAGGGGGAGGTCCTACGAGCAGTACTTC. The rearrangement uses TRBV2 and TRBJ2-7, with D maybe TRBD2 (7 bases). There are 15 residues in the CDR3. Germline V gene lookup returns CDR1 SNHLY and CDR2 FYNNEI. V lost 7 bases and J lost 1, with 17 bases in between.